Listed here are 27 T cell receptor beta chains from one sample, sequenced in a study of blood T cell repertoires in COVID-19. Clones were sequenced by immunoSEQ multiplex PCR, and TCRdb holds only the in-frame ones, with some missing. The sample lists roughly 190,000 clones, under 90% seen once, with around 13% in the top ten. The sample was peripheral blood. The receptor set was obtained from a woman in her 70s with COVID-19, enrolled during active disease.

The V gene is TRBV4-1, the J gene TRBJ2-5; TRBD2 might be the D (6 bases). This CDR3 spans 13 amino acids. V was shortened by 1 base and J by 5 bases, with 8 bases between the two germline ends. Germline CDR1 and CDR2: MGHRA and YSYEKL. The DNA of the CDR3 is TGCGCCAGCAGCCAAGGCGGGACGGAGACCCAGTACTTC. Residues: CASSQGGTETQYF.

This clone showed up just once. This chain connects TRBV10-3 to TRBJ2-7; perhaps TRBD1 as D (6 bases). CDR1 is ENHRY, CDR2 SYGVKD, per germline. Trimming cost V 0 bases and J 13 bases, with 16 bases left between them. CDR3 length equals 13 residues. Written as DNA, the CDR3 is TGTGCCATCAGTGAGTCGGAGGTAGGACAGAGATACTTC. It encodes CAISESEVGQRYF.

This chain joins TRBV28 and TRBJ1-2; 9 bases map to TRBD1. The CDR3 consists of 15 residues. The germline V gene encodes CDR1 MDHEN and CDR2 SYDVKM. V trimming: 6 bases; J trimming: 4 bases; junction bases outside the gene matches: 9. DNA of the CDR3: TGTGCCAGCAGAACCGGGACAGGGTCTGGCTATGGCTACACCTTC. Translating it yields CASRTGTGSGYGYTF.

V gene TRBV18 combines with J gene TRBJ1-1; D ambiguous. This CDR3 is built from 17 residues. Per the germline V gene, CDR1 is KGHSH and CDR2 is LQKENI. Trimming removed 0 bases from V and 5 bases from J, with 19 bases in between. The chain's CDR3 is CASSPPSAIMGETEAFF. The DNA for the CDR3 is TGTGCCAGCTCACCACCCTCGGCCATCATGGGAGAAACTGAAGCTTTCTTT.

Worth noting for this clone: This sample includes further DNA sequences coding for the same CDR3. The V call is TRBV9, the J call TRBJ1-1; TRBD1 matches 9 bases. The V segment lost 4 bases and the J segment 5 bases; nucleotides outside the gene matches: 9. The germline gives CDR1 SGDLS, CDR2 YYNGEE. CDR3 length equals 15 residues. The CDR3 nucleotides read TGTGCCAGCAGCCCTGTACAGGGGGCAAAAACTGAAGCTTTCTTT. The encoded protein is CASSPVQGAKTEAFF.

The gene calls are TRBV6-5 and TRBJ2-1; TRBD2 is a possible D gene (6 bases). The CDR3 covers 15 residues. The V and J ends lost 5 bases and 2 bases respectively, with 13 bases between them. From germline, CDR1 is MNHEY and CDR2 SVGAGI. For the CDR3, the DNA is TGTGCCAGCAGTCTCAGCGGAGGGGCCTACAATGAGCAGTTCTTC. It translates to CASSLSGGAYNEQFF.

V is TRBV7-9 and J is TRBJ2-2; TRBD1 matches 7 bases. CDR3 length: 16 residues. The V gene's germline CDR1 is SEHNR and CDR2 FQNEAQ (reference sequence). The V and J ends lost 1 base and 2 bases, in that order; junction bases with no gene match: 4. CDR3 region: CASSLGRQGNTGELFF. CDR3 in DNA: TGTGCCAGCAGCTTAGGTCGACAGGGTAACACCGGGGAGCTGTTTTTT.

The genes are TRBV20-1 and TRBJ2-2; the match to TRBD2 covers 7 bases. The CDR3 is made up of 14 amino acids. Trimming took 3 bases from V and 3 from J; bases not matched to a gene: 4. CDR1 and CDR2 from the germline V gene are DFQATT and SNEGSKA (reference sequence). CDR3: CSASSGLHTGELFF. CDR3 DNA: TGCAGTGCTAGTAGCGGGCTCCACACCGGGGAGCTGTTTTTT.

The CDR3 bases are TGTGCCAGCAGCCATGGCGGGGTGCGAGGTCAGCCCCAGCATTTT. Translated, it gives CASSHGGVRGQPQHF. The chain combines TRBV11-2 with TRBJ1-5; no clear D gene. This CDR3 comprises 15 residues. Trimming shortened V by 5 bases and J by 6 bases, and 17 bases separated the two germline ends. Germline assignment: CDR1 SGHAT and CDR2 FQNNGV.

Written as DNA, the CDR3 is TGTGCCAGCAGCCCGTCCGGTAACTATGGCTACACCTTC. The encoded protein is CASSPSGNYGYTF. The rearrangement joins TRBV7-3 to TRBJ1-2; D unclear. With 5 bases removed from V and 1 base from J, the gap between germline ends came to 8 bases. Germline assignment: CDR1 SGHTA and CDR2 FQGTGA. This CDR3 contains 13 residues.

This chain links TRBV12-5 with TRBJ2-3; no firm D call. V shed 1 base and J shed 2 bases, with 7 bases lying between them. CDR1 and CDR2 (germline): LGHNT, FRNRAP. This CDR3 is 14 amino acids long. CDR3 amino acids: CASGLGQVTDTQYF. Written as DNA, the CDR3 is TGTGCTAGTGGTTTGGGCCAGGTCACAGATACGCAGTATTTT.

This rearrangement joins TRBV27 to TRBJ2-2; 11 bases line up with TRBD2. CDR1 is MNHEY and CDR2 is SMNVEV in the germline V gene (reference sequence). The CDR3 runs to 15 residues. The V segment lost 6 bases and the J segment 7 bases; nucleotides outside the gene matches: 7. The CDR3 DNA follows: TGTGCCAGCAGCACGGGACTAGCGGACTACGGGGAGCTGTTTTTT. Translated: CASSTGLADYGELFF.

The rearrangement joins TRBV7-9 to TRBJ2-1, with D possibly being TRBD2 (6 bases). Germline lookup yields CDR1 SEHNR and CDR2 FQNEAQ (reference sequence). The V end was cut by 11 bases, the J end by 6 bases, with 17 bases between. The CDR3 runs to 13 residues. For the CDR3, the DNA is TGTGCCTCCGGCAGCCCGGGGGTCAATGAGCAGTTCTTC. This sequence encodes CASGSPGVNEQFF.

This sequence joins TRBV30 and TRBJ2-7, with 9 bases that match TRBD1. This CDR3 region has 16 residues. The V gene's germline CDR1 is GTSNPN and CDR2 SVGIG (reference sequence). Germline trimming cut 1 base from V and 4 bases from J; bases unmatched to any gene: 11. The CDR3 DNA reads as TGTGCCTGGAGTGGCCTAGGGGGACAGGGTTTATACGAGCAGTACTTC. Its translation: CAWSGLGGQGLYEQYF.

The rearrangement joins TRBV5-1 to TRBJ1-2; 10 positions match TRBD1. Germline V gene lookup returns CDR1 SGHRS and CDR2 YFSETQ. There are 14 residues in the CDR3. After removal of 4 bases from V and 4 bases from J, the junction contained 4 bases not matched to a gene. The CDR3 region is CASSTRTGGYGYTF. Written as DNA, the CDR3 is TGCGCCAGCAGCACCCGGACAGGGGGCTATGGCTACACCTTC.

The chain links TRBV28 to TRBJ1-6; 8 nucleotides agree with TRBD1. The CDR3 loop spans 19 amino acids. Germline loops: CDR1 MDHEN, CDR2 SYDVKM. After removal of 7 bases from V and 2 bases from J, the junction contained 16 bases not matched to a gene. CDR3 amino acids: CASTLSAGGSTPYNSPLHF. As DNA, the CDR3 is TGTGCCAGCACCCTATCCGCAGGGGGCAGTACTCCCTATAATTCACCCCTCCACTTT.

On this clone: At one of its ends the junction is not consistent with the germline gene, which may arise from a read error. This chain links TRBV28 with TRBJ1-4; 7 nucleotides agree with TRBD1. Germline V gene lookup returns CDR1 MDHEN and CDR2 SYDVKM. The CDR3 consists of 13 residues. The CDR3 bases are TGTGCCAGCAGCCAGAACCCGAGACAGGGCTCTCTTTTT. Translated: CASSQNPRQGSLF.

The chain employs TRBV2 and TRBJ1-6; D possibly corresponds to TRBD1 (5 bases). The V end was cut by 6 bases, the J end by 8 bases, with 8 bases between. The germline V gene encodes CDR1 SNHLY and CDR2 FYNNEI. CDR3 size: 12 residues. The CDR3 sequence: CASRTDDSPLHF. Here the CDR3 DNA reads TGTGCCAGCAGGACAGACGATTCACCCCTCCACTTT. Complete variable domain (other parts from reference TRBV2 and TRBJ1-6): EPEVTQTPSHQVTQMGQEVILRCVPISNHLYFYWYRQILGQKVEFLVSFYNNEISEKSEIFDDQFSVERPDGSNFTLKIRSTKLEDSAMYFCASRTDDSPLHFGNGTRLTVT.

The gene calls are TRBV5-1 and TRBJ1-1, with unresolved D. This CDR3 has 14 residues. In germline, CDR1 is SGHRS, CDR2 YFSETQ. V lost 4 bases to trimming and J lost 4 bases, with 14 bases between them. CDR3 loop: CASSVDGRSTEAFF. Here the CDR3 DNA reads TGCGCCAGCAGCGTGGACGGGAGAAGCACTGAAGCTTTCTTT.

In its sample, this clone was seen a few times. The gene calls are TRBV5-6 and TRBJ1-5; D unresolved. Germline CDR1 reads SGHDT; CDR2 reads YYEEEE. There are 15 residues in the CDR3. V shed 1 base and J shed 3 bases, with 11 bases lying between them. CDR3 protein: CASSLLGRVNQPQHF. The CDR3 nucleotides are TGTGCCAGCAGCTTGCTGGGGAGGGTCAATCAGCCCCAGCATTTT.

The chain is built from TRBV7-8 and TRBJ1-6; TRBD1 matches 8 bases. V lost 6 bases and J lost 2; bases outside the gene matches: 6. This CDR3 is built from 16 residues. Germline values: CDR1 SGHVS, CDR2 FQNEAQ. For the CDR3, the DNA is TGTGCCAGCAGTCCGTCGACAGGGGCCTATAATTCACCCCTCCACTTT. Its protein is CASSPSTGAYNSPLHF.

The genes are TRBV6-5 and TRBJ1-1; 8 bases fit TRBD1. The germline V gene encodes CDR1 MNHEY and CDR2 SVGAGI. CDR3 length: 14 residues. V gave up 2 bases and J gave up 1 base; unmatched junction bases: 0. The CDR3 region has the DNA TGTGCCAGCAGTTACGGGACAGGGAACACTGAAGCTTTCTTT. The encoded protein is CASSYGTGNTEAFF.

The chain has TRBV10-3 and TRBJ1-3; possible D gene TRBD1, 6 bases. Trimming pared 10 bases from V and 0 bases from J, leaving 16 bases between. This CDR3 contains 15 residues. CDR1 ENHRY and CDR2 SYGVKD come from the germline V gene. This chain's CDR3 is CATGRDTYSGNTIYF. CDR3 nucleotide sequence: TGTGCCACCGGTCGGGACACCTACTCTGGAAACACCATATATTTT.

This chain links TRBV9 with TRBJ1-1; 7 bases align to TRBD1. The CDR3 totals 13 residues. Germline-derived CDR1 and CDR2 are SGDLS and YYNGEE. With 4 bases clipped from V and 11 bases from J, the junction kept 11 bases outside the gene matches. As DNA, the CDR3 is TGTGCCAGCAGCATTGGGACAGCCGCGGGGGCTTTCTTT. Translation gives CASSIGTAAGAFF.

The chain employs TRBV24-1 and TRBJ2-7, with 12 bases matching TRBD2. J gave up 4 bases and V 1 base, and 4 bases lay outside the gene matches. The CDR3 is 16 residues long. In germline, CDR1 is KGHDR, CDR2 SFDVKD. The CDR3 DNA is TGTGCCACCAGTGATTTAGGGACTAGCGGGTCGTACGAGCAGTACTTC. Encoded protein: CATSDLGTSGSYEQYF.

The chain employs TRBV19 and TRBJ1-1, with D perhaps matching TRBD1 (5 bases). The CDR3 has 12 residues. The V gene's germline CDR1 is LNHDA and CDR2 SQIVND (reference sequence). With 8 bases removed from V and 1 base from J, the gap between germline ends came to 8 bases. CDR3 DNA sequence: TGTGCCAGTCAAAGGGGGAACACTGAAGCTTTCTTT. It translates to CASQRGNTEAFF.

This chain links TRBV2 with TRBJ1-5; D may be TRBD1 (6 bases). V shed 6 bases and J shed 9 bases, with 21 bases lying between them. The CDR3 length is 15 residues. Germline lookup yields CDR1 SNHLY and CDR2 FYNNEI. CDR3 in DNA: TGTGCCAGCAGCCACAGGGACACGGGAAGAGGGCCCCAGCATTTT. As protein: CASSHRDTGRGPQHF.